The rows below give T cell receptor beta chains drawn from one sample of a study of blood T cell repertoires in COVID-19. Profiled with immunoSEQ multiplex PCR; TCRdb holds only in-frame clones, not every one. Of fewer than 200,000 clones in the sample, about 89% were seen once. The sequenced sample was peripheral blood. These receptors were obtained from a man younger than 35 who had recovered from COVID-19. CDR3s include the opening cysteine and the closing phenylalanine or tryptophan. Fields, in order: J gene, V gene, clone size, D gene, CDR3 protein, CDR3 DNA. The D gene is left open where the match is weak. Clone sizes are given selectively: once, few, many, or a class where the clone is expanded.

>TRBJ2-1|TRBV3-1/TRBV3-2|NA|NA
CASSDSWEQFF
TGTGCCAGCAGCGACTCTTGGGAGCAGTTCTTC
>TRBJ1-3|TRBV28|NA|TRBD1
CASRKDRLGNTIYF
TGTGCCAGCAGAAAGGACAGGCTTGGAAACACCATATATTTT
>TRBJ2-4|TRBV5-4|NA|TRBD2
CASSTLVLAGGTGDIQYF
TGTGCCAGCAGCACGCTGGTCCTAGCGGGAGGGACGGGGGACATTCAGTACTTC
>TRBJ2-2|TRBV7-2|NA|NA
CASESGLATGELFF
TGTGCCAGCGAATCAGGACTGGCAACCGGGGAGCTGTTTTTT
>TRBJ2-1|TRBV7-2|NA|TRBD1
CASSLGQGKNNEQFF
TGTGCCAGCAGCTTGGGACAGGGGAAGAACAATGAGCAGTTCTTC
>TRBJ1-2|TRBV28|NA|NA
CASTFYVQHGYTF
TGTGCCAGCACTTTCTACGTACAGCATGGCTACACCTTC
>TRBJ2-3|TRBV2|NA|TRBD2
CASSMEVAGAADTQYF
TGTGCCAGCTCAATGGAGGTAGCGGGAGCCGCAGATACGCAGTATTTT
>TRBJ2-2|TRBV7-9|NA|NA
CASSQGRGELFF
TGTGCCAGCAGCCAGGGTCGGGGGGAGCTGTTTTTT
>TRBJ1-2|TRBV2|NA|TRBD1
CASSLDRGVRYTF
TGTGCCAGCAGTTTGGACAGGGGAGTCCGCTACACCTTC
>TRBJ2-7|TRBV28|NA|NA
CASSLLVLSSYEQYF
TGTGCCAGCAGTTTACTTGTACTGAGTTCCTACGAGCAGTACTTC
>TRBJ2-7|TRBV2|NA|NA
CASGDTYEQYF
TGTGCCAGTGGGGACACCTACGAGCAGTACTTC
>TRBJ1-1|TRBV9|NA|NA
CASSVAPGSGTEAFF
TGTGCCAGCAGCGTAGCCCCAGGGTCAGGCACTGAAGCTTTCTTT
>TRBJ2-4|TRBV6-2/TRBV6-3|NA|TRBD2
CASSSSGSLNIQYF
TGTGCCAGCAGTTCGAGCGGGAGTCTGAACATTCAGTACTTC
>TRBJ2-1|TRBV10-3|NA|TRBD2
CAISGTSGTDEQFF
TGTGCCATCAGTGGGACTAGCGGGACCGATGAGCAGTTCTTC
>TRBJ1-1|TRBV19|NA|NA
CASTLGGVTEAFF
TGTGCCAGTACCCTCGGGGGTGTCACTGAAGCTTTCTTT
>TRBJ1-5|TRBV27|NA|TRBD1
CASSLRDRGKPQHF
TGTGCCAGCAGCCTTCGGGACAGGGGGAAGCCCCAGCATTTT
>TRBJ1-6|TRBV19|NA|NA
CASSGRGSPLHF
TGTGCCAGTAGTGGGAGGGGTTCACCCCTCCACTTT
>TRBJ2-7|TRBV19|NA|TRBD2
CASRGTSGSGEQYF
TGTGCCAGTAGGGGGACTAGCGGGAGCGGCGAGCAGTACTTC
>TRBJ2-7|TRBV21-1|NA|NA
CASSKALPTGGHEQYF
TGTGCCAGCAGCAAAGCGCTGCCGACAGGGGGACACGAGCAGTACTTC
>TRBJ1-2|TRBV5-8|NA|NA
CASSLAGYARGYTF
TGTGCCAGCAGCTTGGCCGGGTACGCTCGTGGCTACACCTTC
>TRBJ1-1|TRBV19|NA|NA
CASSIVRGGTEAFF
TGTGCCAGTAGTATCGTCAGGGGCGGCACTGAAGCTTTCTTT
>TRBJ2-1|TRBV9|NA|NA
CASSVAGYEQFF
TGTGCCAGCAGCGTAGCCGGGTATGAGCAGTTCTTC
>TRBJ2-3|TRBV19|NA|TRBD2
CASSIKASGTPDTQYF
TGTGCCAGTAGTATCAAGGCTAGCGGGACTCCAGATACGCAGTATTTT
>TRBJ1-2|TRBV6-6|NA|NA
CASSPLAGARYGYTF
TGTGCCAGCAGTCCCTTGGCAGGGGCTCGCTATGGCTACACCTTC
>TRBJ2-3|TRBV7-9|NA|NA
CASKERSTDTQYF
TGTGCTAGCAAAGAGCGGAGCACAGATACGCAGTATTTT
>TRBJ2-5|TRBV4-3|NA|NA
CASSQDRDNQETQYF
TGCGCCAGCAGCCAAGATCGGGACAACCAAGAGACCCAGTACTTC
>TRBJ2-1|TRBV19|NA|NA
CASSAGASYNEQFF
TGTGCCAGTAGTGCGGGGGCCTCCTACAATGAGCAGTTCTTC
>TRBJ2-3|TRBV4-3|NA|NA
CASSQRERVDTQYF
TGCGCCAGCAGCCAGAGGGAGAGGGTAGATACGCAGTATTTT
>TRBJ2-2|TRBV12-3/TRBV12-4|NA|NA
CASSQDRGELFF
TGTGCCAGCAGCCAGGATAGGGGGGAGCTGTTTTTT
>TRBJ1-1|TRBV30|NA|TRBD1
CAWSVWSGGSEAFF
TGTGCCTGGAGTGTATGGTCAGGGGGCAGTGAAGCTTTCTTT
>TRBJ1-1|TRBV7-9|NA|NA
CASSLREGNTEAFF
TGTGCCAGCAGCCTACGGGAGGGGAACACTGAAGCTTTCTTT
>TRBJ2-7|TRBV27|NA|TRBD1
CASSPSGGDPYEQYF
TGTGCCAGCAGTCCGTCAGGGGGAGACCCCTACGAGCAGTACTTC
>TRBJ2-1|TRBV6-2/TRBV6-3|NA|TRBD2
CASSYRLAGVYEQFF
TGTGCCAGCAGTTACCGACTAGCGGGAGTATATGAGCAGTTCTTC
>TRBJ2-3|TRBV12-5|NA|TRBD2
CASGLGLASDTQYF
TGTGCTAGTGGTCTTGGACTAGCAAGCGATACGCAGTATTTT
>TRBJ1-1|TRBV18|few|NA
CASSPAGFNTEAFF
TGTGCCAGCTCACCAGCGGGGTTTAACACTGAAGCTTTCTTT
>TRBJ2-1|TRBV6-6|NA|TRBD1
CASSIQGPSHNEQFF
TGTGCCAGCAGTATACAGGGGCCAAGCCACAATGAGCAGTTCTTC
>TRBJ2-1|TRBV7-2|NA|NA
CASSLDRQSSYNEQFF
TGTGCCAGCAGCTTAGACAGACAGAGCTCCTACAATGAGCAGTTCTTC
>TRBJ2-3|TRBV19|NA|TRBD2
CASSMGTSGATDTQYF
TGTGCCAGTAGTATGGGCACTAGCGGAGCCACAGATACGCAGTATTTT
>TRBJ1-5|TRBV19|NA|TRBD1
CASSMTGVGQPQHF
TGTGCCAGTAGTATGACAGGGGTCGGTCAGCCCCAGCATTTT
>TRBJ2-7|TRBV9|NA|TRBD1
CASSQGQGQTYEQYF
TGTGCCAGCAGCCAGGGACAGGGGCAGACCTACGAGCAGTACTTC
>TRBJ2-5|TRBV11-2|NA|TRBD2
CASRISGSGGETQYF
TGTGCCAGCAGGATTAGCGGGAGCGGGGGAGAGACCCAGTACTTC
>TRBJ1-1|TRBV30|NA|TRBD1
CAWSAGQAYTEAFF
TGTGCCTGGAGTGCGGGACAGGCGTACACTGAAGCTTTCTTT
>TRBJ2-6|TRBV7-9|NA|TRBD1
CASSTGTGDSSGANVLTF
TGTGCCAGCAGCACGGGGACAGGCGACAGCTCTGGGGCCAACGTCCTGACTTTC
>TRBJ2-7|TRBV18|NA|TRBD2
CASSPSSGTGSYEQYF
TGTGCCAGCTCACCCAGTAGCGGGACCGGCTCCTACGAGCAGTACTTC
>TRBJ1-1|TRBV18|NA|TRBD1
CASSPQDRSTEAFF
TGTGCCAGCTCACCACAGGACAGGTCCACTGAAGCTTTCTTT
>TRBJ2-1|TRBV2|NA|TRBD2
CAAFGGSHNEQFF
TGTGCCGCCTTTGGCGGGAGCCACAATGAGCAGTTCTTC
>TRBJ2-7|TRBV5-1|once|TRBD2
CASTVVAGTYEQYF
TGCGCCAGCACCGTAGTAGCGGGCACCTACGAGCAGTACTTC
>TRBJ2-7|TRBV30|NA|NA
CAWSVEVAAPGNEQYF
TGTGCCTGGAGTGTTGAGGTAGCGGCACCGGGAAACGAGCAGTACTTC